A single TCR beta chain is shown here with its context. Its specificity is unknown. The CDR3 runs 18 residues. Germline CDR1 is SGHVS and CDR2 is FNYEAQ. V dropped 1 base and J dropped 4 bases, with 20 bases sitting between them. TCR beta libraries were built with iRepertoire HTBI primers and Arm-PCR of CDR3 regions. TCRdb reprocessed the multiplex PCR reads via MiXCR and lists one record per CDR3 protein. The table shows approximately 350,000 distinct CDR3 sequences, with 12% occurring only once. The source of the sample is a study of regulatory T cells in long-lasting Graves disease. Study results and limitations: Researchers examined only peripheral blood and not thyroid tissue. Persistent disease preferred TRBV28, TRBJ1-2 and TRBJ2-5.

The time point is: newly diagnosed GD, antithyroid drugs for less than 3 months. Isolated PBMC RNA provided the starting material for the TCR library. This sample was shared with a second study, whose subject was T cells in Graves' hyperthyroidism and ophthalmopathy. As that study records: Ophthalmopathy and stable hyperthyroidism were told apart by a 13 V-J model.

The sequences come from peripheral blood mononuclear cells (PBMCs), collected at new diagnosis, from a patient treated with antithyroid drugs. The chain uses TRBV7-6 and TRBJ1-5; D uncertain. The origin of this receptor is a woman between 18 and 30 years old with Graves disease. The CDR3 spells CASSLERPEWIGNQPQHF. CDR3 DNA sequence: TGTGCCAGCAGCTTAGAACGCCCGGAGTGGATTGGGAATCAGCCCCAGCATTTT.